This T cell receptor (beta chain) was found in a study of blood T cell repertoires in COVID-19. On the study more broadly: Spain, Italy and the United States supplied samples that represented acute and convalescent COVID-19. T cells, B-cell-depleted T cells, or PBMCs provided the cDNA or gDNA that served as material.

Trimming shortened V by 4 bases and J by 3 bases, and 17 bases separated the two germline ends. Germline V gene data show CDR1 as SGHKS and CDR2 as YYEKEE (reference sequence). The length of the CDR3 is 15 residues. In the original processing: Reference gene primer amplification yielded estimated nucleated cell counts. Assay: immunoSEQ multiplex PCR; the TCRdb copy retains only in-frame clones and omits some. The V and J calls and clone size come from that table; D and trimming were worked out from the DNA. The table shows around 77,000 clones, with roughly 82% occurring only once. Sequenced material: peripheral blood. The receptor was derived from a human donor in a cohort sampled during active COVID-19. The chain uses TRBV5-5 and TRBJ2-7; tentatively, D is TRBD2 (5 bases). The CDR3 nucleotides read TGTGCCAGCAGCCCTATCGGGTCTCGGGACTACGAGCAGTACTTC. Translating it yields CASSPIGSRDYEQYF.